This TCR beta chain came from a study of CD8 T cells in ankylosing spondylitis (dated by TCRdb to the late 2010s). In terms of the full investigation: The study profiled T cell receptor beta repertoires in healthy donors and ankylosing spondylitis patients to find disease-linked TCR variants. In total, the full study cohort was made up of nearly 110 healthy donors and approximately 27 ankylosing spondylitis patients. Peripheral blood samples were taken, and synovial fluid was additionally collected from ankylosing spondylitis patients. The research as a whole found: The disease-linked clones had a CD8+ phenotype and were found at relatively low frequencies in peripheral blood. Blood from ankylosing spondylitis patients appeared to be characterized by a TCR beta motif made up of fewer than ten highly homologous amino acid variants. The disease-linked clones were reported to be significantly enriched in matched synovial fluid samples from ankylosing spondylitis patients. Some motif variants were previously reported in synovial fluid and blood of reactive arthritis patients, suggesting common disease-initiation mechanisms.

The sequencing machine was an Illumina HiSeq 2500. TCR beta libraries were prepared by quantitative 5'-RACE with molecular barcodes. The study's own analysis went as follows. To identify disease-linked TCR variants, a new computational method was used, one built on a probabilistic model of VDJ rearrangement. TCRdb redid the processing of the public reads, applying fastp at Q25 and MiXCR, and retained in-frame beta chains. One record per CDR3 amino acid sequence lists the most common genes and DNA. These V and J calls originate from TCRdb's pipeline instead of the authors' own analysis. This sample gives about 250,000 distinct CDR3 sequences in total; about 30% of them show up just once. Roughly 4.2% of the sample comes from the top ten. Including the terminal cysteine and phenylalanine, the CDR3 comprises 14 residues. The read is trimmed to its CDR3 DNA, 42 bases read in frame from base 1. Between the V and J ends, shortened by 9 bases and 0 bases respectively, the junction contains 12 bases. CDR1 MGHRA and CDR2 YSYEKL are derived from the germline V gene.

Comment on this clonotype: Its specific antigen is unknown. Base-call qualities are not available, and no considerably larger clone is one nucleotide away.

This TCR derives from a male donor with ankylosing spondylitis or in good health (not recorded which). The specimen was blood, either unsorted or a sorted T cell fraction (not recorded which). Recombination linked TRBV4-1 to TRBJ2-4; the D gene cannot be named for sure. The CDR3 amino acid sequence is: CARTKRVAKNIQYF. Read as DNA, the sequence is TGCGCCAGGACCAAACGGGTAGCCAAAAACATTCAGTACTTC.